This T cell receptor (beta chain) was sequenced in a study of OX40 agonist ivuxolimab in advanced cancers. Germline V gives CDR1 MNHNY, CDR2 SVGAGI (reference sequence). This CDR3 comprises 13 residues. V was cut by 5 bases and J by 1 base, with 6 bases left in between. TCRdb keeps only in-frame clones here, not all; method: immunoSEQ multiplex PCR. Of around 38,000 clones in the sample, 80% to 90% were seen once. In its sample, this clone is medium-sized (0.01 to 0.1%). This TCR was recovered from an adult with an advanced solid tumor such as melanoma, head and neck, liver or kidney cancer. V usage is TRBV6-6 and J usage is TRBJ1-5; the D is unclear. This specimen was CD4+ or CD8+ T cells sorted from blood, taken in a trial of the OX40 agonist ivuxolimab. In nucleotides, the CDR3 is TGTGCCAGCAGTGACGGGAGCAATCAGCCCCAGCATTTT. As protein: CASSDGSNQPQHF.